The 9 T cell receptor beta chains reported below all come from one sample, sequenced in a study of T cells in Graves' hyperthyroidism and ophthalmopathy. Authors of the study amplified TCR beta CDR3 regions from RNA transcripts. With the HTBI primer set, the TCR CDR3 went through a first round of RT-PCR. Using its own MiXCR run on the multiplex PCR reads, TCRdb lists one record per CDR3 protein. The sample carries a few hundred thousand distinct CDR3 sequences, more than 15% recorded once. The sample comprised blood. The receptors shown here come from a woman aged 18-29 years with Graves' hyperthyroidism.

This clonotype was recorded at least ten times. The CDR3 nucleotides are TGTGCCAGCACACCGGGACACGGAGCCTACGAGCAGTACTTC. It translates to CASTPGHGAYEQYF. The genes are TRBV28 and TRBJ2-7; TRBD1 might be the D (6 bases). CDR1 MDHEN and CDR2 SYDVKM come from the germline V gene. The CDR3 contains 14 residues. Trimming shortened V by 7 bases and J by 2 bases, and 15 bases separated the two germline ends. The entire variable domain, with the rest obtained from reference TRBV28 and TRBJ2-7, is as follows: DVKVTQSSRYLVKRTGEKVFLECVQDMDHENMFWYRQDPGLGLRLIYFSYDVKMKEKGDIPEGYSVSREKKERFSLILESASTNQTSMYLCASTPGHGAYEQYFGPGTRLTVT.

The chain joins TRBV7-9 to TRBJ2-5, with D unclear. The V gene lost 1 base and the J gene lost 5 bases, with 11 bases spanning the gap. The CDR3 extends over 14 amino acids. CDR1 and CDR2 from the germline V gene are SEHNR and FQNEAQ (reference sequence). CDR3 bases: TGTGCCAGCAGCTTAGGTAACGGATGGGAGACCCAGTACTTC. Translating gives CASSLGNGWETQYF.

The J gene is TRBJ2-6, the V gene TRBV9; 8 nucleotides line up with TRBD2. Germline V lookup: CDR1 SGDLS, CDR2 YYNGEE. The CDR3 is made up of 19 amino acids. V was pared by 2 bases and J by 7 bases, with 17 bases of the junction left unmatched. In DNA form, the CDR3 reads TGTGCCAGCAGCGTGATCCCCGGGGGGGCCTCTTTCGGCGCCAACGTCCTGACTTTC. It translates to CASSVIPGGASFGANVLTF.

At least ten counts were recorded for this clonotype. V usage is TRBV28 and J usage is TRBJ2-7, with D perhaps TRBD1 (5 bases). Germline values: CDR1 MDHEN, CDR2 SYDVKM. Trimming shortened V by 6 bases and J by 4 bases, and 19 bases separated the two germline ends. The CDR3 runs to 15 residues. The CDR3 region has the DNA TGTGCCAGCAGCCGATCTTCAGGGTCCCGATACGAGCAGTACTTC. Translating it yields CASSRSSGSRYEQYF.

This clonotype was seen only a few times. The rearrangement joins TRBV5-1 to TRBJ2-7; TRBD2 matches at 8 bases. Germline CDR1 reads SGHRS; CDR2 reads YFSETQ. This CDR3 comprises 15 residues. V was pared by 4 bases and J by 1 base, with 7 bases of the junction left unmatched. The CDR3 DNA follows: TGCGCCAGCAGCCCCCGGGGGGGCTCATCCTACGAGCAGTACTTC. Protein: CASSPRGGSSYEQYF.

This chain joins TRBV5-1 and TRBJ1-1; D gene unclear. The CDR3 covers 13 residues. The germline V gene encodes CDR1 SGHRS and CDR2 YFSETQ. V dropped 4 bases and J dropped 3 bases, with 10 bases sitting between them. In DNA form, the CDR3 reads TGCGCCAGCAGCACGGATGCGGACACTGAAGCTTTCTTT. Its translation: CASSTDADTEAFF.

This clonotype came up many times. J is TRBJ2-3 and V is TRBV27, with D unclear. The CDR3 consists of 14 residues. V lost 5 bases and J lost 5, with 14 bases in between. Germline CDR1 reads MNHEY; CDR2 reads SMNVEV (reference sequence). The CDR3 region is CASSQRNYGDTQYF. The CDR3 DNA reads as TGTGCCAGCAGTCAACGAAATTATGGAGATACGCAGTATTTT.

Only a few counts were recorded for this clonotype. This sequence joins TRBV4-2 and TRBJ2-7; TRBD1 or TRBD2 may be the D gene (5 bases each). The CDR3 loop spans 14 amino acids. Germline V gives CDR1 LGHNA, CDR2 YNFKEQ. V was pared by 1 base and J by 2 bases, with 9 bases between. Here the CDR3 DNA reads TGTGCCAGCAGCCAAGGGGACGGAACCTACGAGCAGTACTTC. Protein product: CASSQGDGTYEQYF.

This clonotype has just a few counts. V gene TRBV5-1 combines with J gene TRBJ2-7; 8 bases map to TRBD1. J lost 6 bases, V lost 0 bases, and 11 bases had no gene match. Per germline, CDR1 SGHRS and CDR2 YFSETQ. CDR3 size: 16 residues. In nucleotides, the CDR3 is TGCGCCAGCAGCTTGGCCGTCTCAGGGGGCATCTTCGAGCAGTACTTC. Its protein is CASSLAVSGGIFEQYF.